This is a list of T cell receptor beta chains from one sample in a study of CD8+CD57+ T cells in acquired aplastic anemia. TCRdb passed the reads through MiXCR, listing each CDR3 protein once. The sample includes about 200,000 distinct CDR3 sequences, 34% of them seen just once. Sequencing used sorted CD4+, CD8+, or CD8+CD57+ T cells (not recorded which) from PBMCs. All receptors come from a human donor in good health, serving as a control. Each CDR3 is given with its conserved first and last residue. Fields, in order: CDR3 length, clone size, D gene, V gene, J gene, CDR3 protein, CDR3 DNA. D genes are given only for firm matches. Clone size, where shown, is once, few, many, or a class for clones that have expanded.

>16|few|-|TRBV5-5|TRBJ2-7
CASSLRSRGQLGEQYF
TGTGCCAGCAGCTTGCGTTCCAGGGGCCAACTTGGGGAGCAGTACTTC
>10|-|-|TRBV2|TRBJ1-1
CASSGVRGFF
TGTGCCAGCAGCGGTGTCCGGGGTTTCTTT
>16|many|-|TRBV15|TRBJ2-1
CATSYEGRGPGNEQFF
TGTGCCACCAGCTATGAGGGGCGGGGGCCAGGCAATGAGCAGTTCTTC
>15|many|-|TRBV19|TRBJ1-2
CASSPSRGGDYGYTF
TGTGCCAGTAGTCCCTCGCGGGGAGGGGATTATGGCTACACCTTC
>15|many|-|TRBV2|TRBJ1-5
CASSPRAAGFQPQHF
TGTGCCAGCAGTCCCAGGGCGGCGGGCTTTCAGCCCCAGCATTTT
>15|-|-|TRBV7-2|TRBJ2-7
CASSWGGISTYEQYF
TGTGCCAGCAGCTGGGGTGGGATCTCCACCTACGAGCAGTACTTC
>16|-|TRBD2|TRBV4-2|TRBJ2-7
CASSQDTSGEPYEQYF
TGTGCCAGCAGCCAAGATACTAGCGGGGAGCCCTACGAGCAGTACTTC
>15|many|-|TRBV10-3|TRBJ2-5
CAISESLGGLKTQYF
TGTGCCATCAGTGAGTCGCTGGGGGGGCTAAAGACCCAGTACTTC
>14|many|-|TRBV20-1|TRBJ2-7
CSAREFGSHYEQYF
TGCAGTGCTAGAGAGTTCGGCAGCCACTACGAGCAGTACTTC
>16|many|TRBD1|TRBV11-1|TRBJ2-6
CASSRTGASEANVLTF
TGTGCCAGCAGCCGTACAGGGGCCTCTGAGGCCAACGTCCTGACTTTC
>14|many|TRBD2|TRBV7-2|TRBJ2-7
CASVSSGGYYEQYF
TGTGCCAGCGTATCTAGCGGGGGGTACTACGAGCAGTACTTC
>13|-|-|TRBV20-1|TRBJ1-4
CSARGGVILRLFF
TGCAGTGCTAGAGGGGGAGTCATCTTAAGGCTGTTTTTT
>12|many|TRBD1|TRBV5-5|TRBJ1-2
CASSVGTVGYTF
TGTGCCAGCAGCGTCGGGACAGTTGGCTACACCTTC
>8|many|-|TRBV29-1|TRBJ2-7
CRPPGQYF
TGCAGACCCCCCGGGCAGTACTTC
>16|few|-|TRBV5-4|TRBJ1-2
CASSLAYGIFNYGYTF
TGTGCCAGCAGCTTGGCCTACGGGATTTTTAACTATGGCTACACCTTC
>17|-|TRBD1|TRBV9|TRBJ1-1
CASSAPGLRQGNTEAFF
TGTGCCAGCAGCGCCCCGGGTTTAAGACAGGGGAACACTGAAGCTTTCTTT
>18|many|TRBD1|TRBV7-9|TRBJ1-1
CASSSPPFGQERNPEAFF
TGTGCCAGCAGCTCACCTCCCTTCGGACAGGAGCGAAACCCTGAAGCTTTCTTT
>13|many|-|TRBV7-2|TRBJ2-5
CASSPGWAETQYF
TGTGCCAGCAGCCCCGGTTGGGCGGAGACCCAGTACTTC
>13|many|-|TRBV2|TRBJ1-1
CASSEEEPTEAFF
TGTGCCAGCAGTGAAGAGGAACCCACTGAAGCTTTCTTT
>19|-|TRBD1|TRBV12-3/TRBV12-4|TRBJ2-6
CASSLWGQGGGTGANVLTF
TGTGCCAGCAGTTTATGGGGACAGGGAGGGGGCACTGGGGCCAACGTCCTGACTTTC
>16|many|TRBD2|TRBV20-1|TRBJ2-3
CSAIRTSGRWTDTQYF
TGCAGTGCTATCAGAACTAGCGGGAGGTGGACAGATACGCAGTATTTT
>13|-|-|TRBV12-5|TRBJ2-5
CASGSPIQETQYF
TGTGCTAGTGGTTCACCGATCCAAGAGACCCAGTACTTC
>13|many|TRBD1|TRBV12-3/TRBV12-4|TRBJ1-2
CASSRDRPAGYTF
TGTGCCAGCAGCCGGGACAGGCCGGCGGGCTACACCTTC
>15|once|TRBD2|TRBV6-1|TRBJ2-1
CASSGLAVPYNEQFF
TGTGCCAGCAGTGGTCTAGCGGTCCCCTACAATGAGCAGTTCTTC
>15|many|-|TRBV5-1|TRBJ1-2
CASRAVYAANYGYTF
TGCGCCAGCAGGGCGGTCTATGCAGCTAACTATGGCTACACCTTC
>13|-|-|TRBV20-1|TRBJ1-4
CSARMPGVEKLFF
TGCAGTGCTAGAATGCCAGGGGTTGAAAAACTGTTTTTT
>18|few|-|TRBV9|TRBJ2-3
CASSVVSGRGPSADTQYF
TGTGCCAGCAGCGTGGTGTCGGGGCGGGGGCCGTCCGCAGATACGCAGTATTTT
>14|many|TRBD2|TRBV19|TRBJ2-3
CASSSGGNTDTQYF
TGTGCCAGCTCTAGCGGGGGAAACACAGATACGCAGTATTTT
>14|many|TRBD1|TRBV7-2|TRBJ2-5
CASRKDRVQETQYF
TGTGCCAGCAGAAAGGACAGGGTGCAAGAGACCCAGTACTTC
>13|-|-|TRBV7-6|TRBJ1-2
CASIRGGNYGYTF
TGTGCCAGCATCCGGGGGGGAAACTATGGCTACACCTTC
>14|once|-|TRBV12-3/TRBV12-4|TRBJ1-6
CASSPTSYNSPLHF
TGTGCCAGCAGTCCGACCTCCTATAATTCACCCCTCCACTTT
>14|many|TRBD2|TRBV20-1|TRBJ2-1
CSSWGGSSYNEQFF
TGCAGTTCGTGGGGCGGGAGCTCCTACAATGAGCAGTTCTTC
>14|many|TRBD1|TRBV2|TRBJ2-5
CASSERQGKETQYF
TGTGCCAGCAGTGAGCGACAGGGCAAAGAGACCCAGTACTTC
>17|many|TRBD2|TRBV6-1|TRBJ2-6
CASSEWAGASGANVLTF
TGTGCCAGCAGTGAATGGGCGGGAGCCTCTGGGGCCAACGTCCTGACTTTC
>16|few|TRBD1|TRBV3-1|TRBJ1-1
CASSPGTGTPGTEAFF
TGTGCCAGCAGCCCCGGGACAGGAACCCCTGGCACTGAAGCTTTCTTT
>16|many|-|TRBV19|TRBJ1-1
CASSISQGLMNTEAFF
TGTGCCAGTAGTATATCGCAGGGGCTGATGAACACTGAAGCTTTCTTT
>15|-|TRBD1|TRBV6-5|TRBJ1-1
CASSYSGQGGAEAFF
TGTGCCAGCAGTTACTCGGGACAGGGTGGAGCTGAAGCTTTCTTT
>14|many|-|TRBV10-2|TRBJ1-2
CASSESRGYYGYTF
TGCGCCAGCAGTGAGTCAAGGGGGTACTATGGCTACACCTTC
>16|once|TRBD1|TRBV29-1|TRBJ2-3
CSVFNTGTGGGNTQYF
TGCAGCGTTTTTAACACCGGGACAGGGGGCGGAAATACGCAGTATTTT
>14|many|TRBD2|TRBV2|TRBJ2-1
CASSDSGGPGEQFF
TGTGCCAGCAGTGATAGCGGGGGGCCCGGTGAGCAGTTCTTC
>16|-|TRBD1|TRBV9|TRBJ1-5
CASTPPGTDPNQPQHF
TGTGCCAGCACCCCACCCGGGACAGACCCCAATCAGCCCCAGCATTTT
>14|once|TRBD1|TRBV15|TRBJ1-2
CATSSRDSIYGYTF
TGTGCCACCAGCAGCCGGGACAGTATCTATGGCTACACCTTC
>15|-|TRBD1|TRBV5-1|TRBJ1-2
CASSLAEGAQSGYTF
TGCGCCAGCAGCTTGGCGGAGGGGGCGCAAAGTGGCTACACCTTC
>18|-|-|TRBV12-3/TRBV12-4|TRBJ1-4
CASSLSGSRGEGNEKLFF
TGTGCCAGCAGTTTAAGTGGCTCTCGAGGGGAGGGGAATGAAAAACTGTTTTTT
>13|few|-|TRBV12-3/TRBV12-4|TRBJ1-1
CTSSFGEDTEAFF
TGTACCAGCAGTTTCGGGGAGGACACTGAAGCTTTCTTT
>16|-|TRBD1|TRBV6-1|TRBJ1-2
CASSRGQGMRDYGYTF
TGTGCCAGCAGCCGAGGACAGGGGATGCGGGACTATGGCTACACCTTC
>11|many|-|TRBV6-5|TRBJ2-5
CASFSGWTQYF
TGTGCCAGCTTTAGCGGCTGGACCCAGTACTTC
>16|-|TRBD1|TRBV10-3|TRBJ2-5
CAISALETGSQETQYF
TGTGCCATCAGTGCTCTGGAGACAGGGAGCCAAGAGACCCAGTACTTC
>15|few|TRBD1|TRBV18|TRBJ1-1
CASSPDRATNTEAFF
TGTGCCAGCTCACCGGACAGGGCCACGAACACTGAAGCTTTCTTT
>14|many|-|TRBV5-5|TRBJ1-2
CASSLSGGDYGYTF
TGTGCCAGCAGCTTGTCTGGGGGCGACTATGGCTACACCTTC
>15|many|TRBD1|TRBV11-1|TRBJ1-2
CASSLARQGYGGYTF
TGTGCCAGCAGCTTAGCCCGACAGGGGTATGGCGGCTACACCTTC
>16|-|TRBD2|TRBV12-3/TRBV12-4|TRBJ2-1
CASKPPRTSSHNGQFF
TGTGCCAGCAAACCCCCCAGGACTAGTTCGCACAATGGGCAGTTCTTC
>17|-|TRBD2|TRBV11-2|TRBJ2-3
CASSLIGLAGSTDTQYF
TGTGCCAGCAGCTTAATAGGACTAGCGGGATCTACAGATACGCAGTATTTT